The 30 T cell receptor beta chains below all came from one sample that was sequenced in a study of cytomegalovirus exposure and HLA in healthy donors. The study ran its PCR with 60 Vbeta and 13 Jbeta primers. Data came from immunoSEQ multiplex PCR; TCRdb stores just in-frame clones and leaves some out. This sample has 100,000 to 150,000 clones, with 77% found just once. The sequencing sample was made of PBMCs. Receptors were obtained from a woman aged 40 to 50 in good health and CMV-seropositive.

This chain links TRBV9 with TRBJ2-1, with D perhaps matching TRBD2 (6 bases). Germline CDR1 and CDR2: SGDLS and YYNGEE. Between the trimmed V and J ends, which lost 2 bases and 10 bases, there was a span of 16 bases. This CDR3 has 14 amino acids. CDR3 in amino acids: CASSVEGFRGEQFF. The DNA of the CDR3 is TGTGCCAGCAGCGTTGAAGGGTTCCGGGGGGAGCAGTTCTTC.

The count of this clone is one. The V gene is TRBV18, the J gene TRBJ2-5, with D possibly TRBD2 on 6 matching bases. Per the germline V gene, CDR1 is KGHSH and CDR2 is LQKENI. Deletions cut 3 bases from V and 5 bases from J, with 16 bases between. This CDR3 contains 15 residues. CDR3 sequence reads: CASSPGTPMGETQYF. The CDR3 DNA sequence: TGTGCCAGCTCACCGGGGACTCCTATGGGGGAGACCCAGTACTTC.

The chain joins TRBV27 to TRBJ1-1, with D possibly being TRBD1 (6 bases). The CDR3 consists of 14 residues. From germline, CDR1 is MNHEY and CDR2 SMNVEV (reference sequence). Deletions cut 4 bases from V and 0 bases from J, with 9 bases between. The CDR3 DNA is TGTGCCAGCAGTTCAGGGGTCATGAACACTGAAGCTTTCTTT. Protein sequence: CASSSGVMNTEAFF.

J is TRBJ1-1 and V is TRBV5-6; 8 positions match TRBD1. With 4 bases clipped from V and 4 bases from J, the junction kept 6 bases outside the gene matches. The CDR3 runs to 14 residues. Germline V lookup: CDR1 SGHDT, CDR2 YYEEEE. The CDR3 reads CASSPEDRVTEAFF. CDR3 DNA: TGTGCCAGCAGCCCGGAGGACAGGGTCACTGAAGCTTTCTTT.

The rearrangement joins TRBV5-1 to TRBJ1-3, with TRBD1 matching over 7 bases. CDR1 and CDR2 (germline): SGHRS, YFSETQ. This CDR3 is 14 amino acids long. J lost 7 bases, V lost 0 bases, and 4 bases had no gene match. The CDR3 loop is CASSLGGGANTIYF. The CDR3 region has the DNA TGCGCCAGCAGCTTGGGAGGGGGCGCGAACACCATATATTTT.

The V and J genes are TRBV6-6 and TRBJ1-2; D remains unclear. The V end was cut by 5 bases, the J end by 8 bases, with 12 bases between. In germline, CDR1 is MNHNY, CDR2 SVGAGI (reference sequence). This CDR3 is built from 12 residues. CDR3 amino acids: CASSPGGWGYTF. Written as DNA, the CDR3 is TGTGCCAGCAGTCCGGGTGGGTGGGGCTACACCTTC.

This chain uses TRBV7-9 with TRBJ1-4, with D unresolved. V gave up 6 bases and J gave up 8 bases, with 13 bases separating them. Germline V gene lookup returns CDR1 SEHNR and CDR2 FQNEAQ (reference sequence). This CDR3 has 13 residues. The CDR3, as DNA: TGTGCCAGCAGTTTCTTCGGCGGAGAAAAACTGTTTTTT. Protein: CASSFFGGEKLFF.

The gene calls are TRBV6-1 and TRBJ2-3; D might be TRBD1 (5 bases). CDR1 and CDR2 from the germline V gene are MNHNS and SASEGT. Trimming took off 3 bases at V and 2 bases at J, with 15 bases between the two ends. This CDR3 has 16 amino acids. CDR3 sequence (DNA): TGTGCCAGCAGTGATCTGGACACCTTTAACACAGATACGCAGTATTTT. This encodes CASSDLDTFNTDTQYF.

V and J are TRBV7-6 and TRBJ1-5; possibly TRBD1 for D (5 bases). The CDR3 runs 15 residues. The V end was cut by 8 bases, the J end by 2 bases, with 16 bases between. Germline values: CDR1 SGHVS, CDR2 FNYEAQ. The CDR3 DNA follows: TGTGCCAGCCAACGCCGGGCGGGGGGCAATCAGCCCCAGCATTTT. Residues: CASQRRAGGNQPQHF.

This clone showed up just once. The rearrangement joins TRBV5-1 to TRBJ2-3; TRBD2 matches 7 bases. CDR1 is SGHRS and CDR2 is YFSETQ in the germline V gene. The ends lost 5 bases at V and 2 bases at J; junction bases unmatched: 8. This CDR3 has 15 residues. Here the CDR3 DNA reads TGCGCCAGCAGTTCTCGGGAGGTTGTCACAGATACGCAGTATTTT. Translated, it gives CASSSREVVTDTQYF.

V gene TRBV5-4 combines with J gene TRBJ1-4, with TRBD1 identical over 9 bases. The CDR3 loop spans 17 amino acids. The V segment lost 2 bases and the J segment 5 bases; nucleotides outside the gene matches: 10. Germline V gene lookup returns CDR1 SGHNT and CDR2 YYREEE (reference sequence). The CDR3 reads CASSFGLGTGSNEKLFF. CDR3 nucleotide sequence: TGTGCCAGCAGCTTTGGGCTTGGGACAGGGAGCAATGAAAAACTGTTTTTT.

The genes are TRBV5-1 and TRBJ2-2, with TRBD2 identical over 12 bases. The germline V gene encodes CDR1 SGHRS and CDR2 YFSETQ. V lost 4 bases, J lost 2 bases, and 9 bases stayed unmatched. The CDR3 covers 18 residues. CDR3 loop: CASSRTPLAGGNTGELFF. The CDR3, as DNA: TGCGCCAGCAGCCGAACCCCACTAGCGGGAGGAAACACCGGGGAGCTGTTTTTT. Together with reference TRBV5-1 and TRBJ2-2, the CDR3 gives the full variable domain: KAGVTQTPRYLIKTRGQQVTLSCSPISGHRSVSWYQQTPGQGLQFLFEYFSETQRNKGNFPGRFSGRQFSNSRSEMNVSTLELGDSALYLCASSRTPLAGGNTGELFFGEGSRLTVL.

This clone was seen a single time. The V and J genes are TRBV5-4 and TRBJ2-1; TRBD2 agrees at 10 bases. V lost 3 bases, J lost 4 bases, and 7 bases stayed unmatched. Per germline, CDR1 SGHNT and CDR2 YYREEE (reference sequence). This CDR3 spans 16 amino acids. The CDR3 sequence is CASSSLAGGVYNEQFF. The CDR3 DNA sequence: TGTGCCAGCAGCTCCTTAGCGGGAGGCGTATACAATGAGCAGTTCTTC.

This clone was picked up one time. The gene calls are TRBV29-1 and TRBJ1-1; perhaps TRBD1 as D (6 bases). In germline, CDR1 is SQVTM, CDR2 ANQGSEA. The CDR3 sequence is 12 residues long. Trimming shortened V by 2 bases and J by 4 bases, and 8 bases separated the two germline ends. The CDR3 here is CSVESQGTEAFF. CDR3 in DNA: TGCAGCGTTGAATCACAGGGCACTGAAGCTTTCTTT.

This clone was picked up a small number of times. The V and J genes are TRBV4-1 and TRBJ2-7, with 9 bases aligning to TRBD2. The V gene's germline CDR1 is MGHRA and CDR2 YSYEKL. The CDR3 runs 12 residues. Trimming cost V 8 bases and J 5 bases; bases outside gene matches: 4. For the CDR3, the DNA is TGCGCCAGCGGTTGGACTAGCGACGAGCAGTACTTC. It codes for CASGWTSDEQYF.

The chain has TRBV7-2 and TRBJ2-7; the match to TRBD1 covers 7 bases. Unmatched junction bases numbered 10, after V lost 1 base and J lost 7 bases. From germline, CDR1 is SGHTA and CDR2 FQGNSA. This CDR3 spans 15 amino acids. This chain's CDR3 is CASSLVQGLVWEQYF. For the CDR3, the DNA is TGTGCCAGCAGCTTAGTACAGGGGCTTGTATGGGAGCAGTACTTC.

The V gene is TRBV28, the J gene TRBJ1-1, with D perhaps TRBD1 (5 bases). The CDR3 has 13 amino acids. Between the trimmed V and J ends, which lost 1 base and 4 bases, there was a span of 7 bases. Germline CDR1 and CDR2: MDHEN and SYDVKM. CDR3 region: CASSLSGFTEAFF. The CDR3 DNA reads TGTGCCAGCAGTTTATCAGGGTTCACTGAAGCTTTCTTT.

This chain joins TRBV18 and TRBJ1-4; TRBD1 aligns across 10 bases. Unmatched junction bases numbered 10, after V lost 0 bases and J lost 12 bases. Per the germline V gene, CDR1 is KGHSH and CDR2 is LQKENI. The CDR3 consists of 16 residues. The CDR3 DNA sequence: TGTGCCAGCTCACCACCCGTGAGACAGGGGGCTTTGGAACTGTTTTTT. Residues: CASSPPVRQGALELFF. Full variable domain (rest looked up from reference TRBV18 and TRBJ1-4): NAGVMQNPRHLVRRRGQEARLRCSPMKGHSHVYWYRQLPEEGLKFMVYLQKENIIDESGMPKERFSAEFPKEGPSILRIQQVVRGDSAAYFCASSPPVRQGALELFFGSGTQLSVL.

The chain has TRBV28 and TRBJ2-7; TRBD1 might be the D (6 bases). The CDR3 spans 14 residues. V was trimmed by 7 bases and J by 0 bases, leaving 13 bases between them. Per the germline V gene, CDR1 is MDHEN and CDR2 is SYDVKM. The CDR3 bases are TGTGCCAGCACCCTTCGGGACACCTCCTACGAGCAGTACTTC. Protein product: CASTLRDTSYEQYF.

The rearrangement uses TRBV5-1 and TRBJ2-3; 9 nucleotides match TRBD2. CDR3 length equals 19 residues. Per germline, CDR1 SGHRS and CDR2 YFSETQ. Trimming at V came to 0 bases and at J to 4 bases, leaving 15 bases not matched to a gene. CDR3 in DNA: TGCGCCAGCAGCTTGGCCGCGGTTGTCGCGGGAGGGAGGGCAGATACGCAGTATTTT. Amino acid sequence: CASSLAAVVAGGRADTQYF. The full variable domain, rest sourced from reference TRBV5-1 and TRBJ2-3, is KAGVTQTPRYLIKTRGQQVTLSCSPISGHRSVSWYQQTPGQGLQFLFEYFSETQRNKGNFPGRFSGRQFSNSRSEMNVSTLELGDSALYLCASSLAAVVAGGRADTQYFGPGTRLTVL.

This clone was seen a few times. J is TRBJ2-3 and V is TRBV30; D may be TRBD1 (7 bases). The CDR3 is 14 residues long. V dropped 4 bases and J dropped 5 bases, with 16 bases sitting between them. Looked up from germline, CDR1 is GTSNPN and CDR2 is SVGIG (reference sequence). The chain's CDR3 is CAWKVGRGVDTQYF. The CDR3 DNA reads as TGTGCCTGGAAGGTCGGCAGGGGGGTAGATACGCAGTATTTT.

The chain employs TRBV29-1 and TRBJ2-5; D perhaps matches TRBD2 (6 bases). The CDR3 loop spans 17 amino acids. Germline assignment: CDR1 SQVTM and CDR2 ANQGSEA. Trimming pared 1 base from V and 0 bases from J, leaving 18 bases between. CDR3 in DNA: TGCAGCGTTGAAGGAGAAATAGCGGTTGGGTACCAAGAGACCCAGTACTTC. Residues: CSVEGEIAVGYQETQYF.

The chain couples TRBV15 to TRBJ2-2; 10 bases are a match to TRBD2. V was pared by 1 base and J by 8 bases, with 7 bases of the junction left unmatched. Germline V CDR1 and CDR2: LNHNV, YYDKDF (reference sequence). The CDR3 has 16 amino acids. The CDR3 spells CATSRVLSGRVGELFF. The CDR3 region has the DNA TGTGCCACCAGCAGAGTATTAAGCGGGAGGGTTGGGGAGCTGTTTTTT.

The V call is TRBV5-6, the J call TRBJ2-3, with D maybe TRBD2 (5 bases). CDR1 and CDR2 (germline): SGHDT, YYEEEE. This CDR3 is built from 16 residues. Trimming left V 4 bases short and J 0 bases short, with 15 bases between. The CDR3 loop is CASSLGASPSTDTQYF. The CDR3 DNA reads TGTGCCAGCAGCCTGGGAGCTAGCCCTAGCACAGATACGCAGTATTTT.

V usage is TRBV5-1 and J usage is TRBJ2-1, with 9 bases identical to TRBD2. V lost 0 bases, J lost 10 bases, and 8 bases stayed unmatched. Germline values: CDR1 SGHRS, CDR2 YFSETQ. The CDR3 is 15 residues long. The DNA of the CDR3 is TGCGCCAGCAGCTTGGATTCTAGCGGGAAGGTGGAGCAGTTCTTC. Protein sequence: CASSLDSSGKVEQFF.

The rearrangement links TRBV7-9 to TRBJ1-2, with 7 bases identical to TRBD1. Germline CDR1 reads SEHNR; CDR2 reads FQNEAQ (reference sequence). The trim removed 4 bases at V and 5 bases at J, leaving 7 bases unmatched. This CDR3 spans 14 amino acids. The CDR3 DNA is TGTGCCAGCAGCTCACCCGGGACAGAGTATGGCTACACCTTC. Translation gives CASSSPGTEYGYTF.

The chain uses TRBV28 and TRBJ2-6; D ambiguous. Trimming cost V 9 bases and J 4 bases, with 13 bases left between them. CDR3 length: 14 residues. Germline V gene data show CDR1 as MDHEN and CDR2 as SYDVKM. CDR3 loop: CASTRSGGANVLTF. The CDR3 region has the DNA TGTGCCAGTACCAGGTCAGGCGGGGCCAACGTCCTGACTTTC.

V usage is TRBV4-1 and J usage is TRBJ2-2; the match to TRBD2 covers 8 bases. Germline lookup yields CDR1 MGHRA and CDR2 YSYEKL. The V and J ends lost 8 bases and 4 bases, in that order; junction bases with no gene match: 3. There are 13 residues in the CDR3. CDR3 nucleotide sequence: TGCGCCAGCCGGGGGGGGATCACCGGGGAGCTGTTTTTT. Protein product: CASRGGITGELFF.

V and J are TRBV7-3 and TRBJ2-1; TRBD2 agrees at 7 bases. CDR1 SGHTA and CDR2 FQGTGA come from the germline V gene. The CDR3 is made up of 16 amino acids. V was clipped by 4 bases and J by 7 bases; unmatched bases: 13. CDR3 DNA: TGTGCCAGCAGCTCTACAAGACTAGTGGGGGGGAATGAGCAGTTCTTC. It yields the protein CASSSTRLVGGNEQFF.

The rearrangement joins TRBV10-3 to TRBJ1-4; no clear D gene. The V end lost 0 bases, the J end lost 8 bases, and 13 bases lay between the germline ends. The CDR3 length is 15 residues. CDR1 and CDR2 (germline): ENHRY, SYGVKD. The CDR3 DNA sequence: TGTGCCATCAGTGAGTCGCCCGGGGAAGCGGAAAAACTGTTTTTT. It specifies CAISESPGEAEKLFF.